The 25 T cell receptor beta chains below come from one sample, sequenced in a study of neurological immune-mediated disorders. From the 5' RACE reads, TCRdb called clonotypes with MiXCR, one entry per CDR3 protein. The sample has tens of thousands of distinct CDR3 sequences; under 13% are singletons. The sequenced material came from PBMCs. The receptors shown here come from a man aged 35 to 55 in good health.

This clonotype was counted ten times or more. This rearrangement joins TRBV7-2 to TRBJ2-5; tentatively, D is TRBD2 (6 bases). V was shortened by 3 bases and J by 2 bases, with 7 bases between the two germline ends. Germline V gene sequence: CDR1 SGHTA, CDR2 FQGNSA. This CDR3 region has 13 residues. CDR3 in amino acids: CASSFGLQETQYF. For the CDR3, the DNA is TGTGCCAGCAGCTTCGGACTACAAGAGACCCAGTACTTC.

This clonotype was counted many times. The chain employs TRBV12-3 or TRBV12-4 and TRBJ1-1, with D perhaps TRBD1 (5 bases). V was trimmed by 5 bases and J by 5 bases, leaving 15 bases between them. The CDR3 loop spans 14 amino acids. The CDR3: CASSTGFGATEAFF. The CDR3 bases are TGTGCCAGCAGTACCGGGTTCGGGGCGACTGAAGCTTTCTTT.

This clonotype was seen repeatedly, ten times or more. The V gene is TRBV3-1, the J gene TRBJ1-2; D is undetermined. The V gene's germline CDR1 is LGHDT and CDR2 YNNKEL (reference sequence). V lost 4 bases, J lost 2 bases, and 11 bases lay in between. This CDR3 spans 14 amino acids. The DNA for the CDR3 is TGTGCCAGCAGCCGAGGGAGCTCGAACTATGGCTACACCTTC. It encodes CASSRGSSNYGYTF.

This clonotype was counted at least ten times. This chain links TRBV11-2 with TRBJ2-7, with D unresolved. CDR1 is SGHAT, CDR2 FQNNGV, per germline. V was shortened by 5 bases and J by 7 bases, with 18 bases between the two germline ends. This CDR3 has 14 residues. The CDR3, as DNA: TGTGCCAGCAGCCCTGTTAACAGAGCTCGAGAGCAGTACTTC. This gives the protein CASSPVNRAREQYF.

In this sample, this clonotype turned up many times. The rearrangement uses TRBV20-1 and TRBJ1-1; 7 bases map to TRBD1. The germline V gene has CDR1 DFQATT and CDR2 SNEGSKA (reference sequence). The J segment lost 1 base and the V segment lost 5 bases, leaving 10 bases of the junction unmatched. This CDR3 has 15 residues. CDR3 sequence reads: CSAPNPGQRNTEAFF. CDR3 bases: TGCAGTGCTCCAAACCCGGGACAGAGGAACACTGAAGCTTTCTTT.

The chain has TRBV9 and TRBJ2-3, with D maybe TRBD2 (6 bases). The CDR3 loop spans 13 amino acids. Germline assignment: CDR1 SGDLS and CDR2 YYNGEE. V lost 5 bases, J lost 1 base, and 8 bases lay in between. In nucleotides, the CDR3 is TGTGCCAGCAGGACTAGAGGCACAGATACGCAGTATTTT. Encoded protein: CASRTRGTDTQYF.

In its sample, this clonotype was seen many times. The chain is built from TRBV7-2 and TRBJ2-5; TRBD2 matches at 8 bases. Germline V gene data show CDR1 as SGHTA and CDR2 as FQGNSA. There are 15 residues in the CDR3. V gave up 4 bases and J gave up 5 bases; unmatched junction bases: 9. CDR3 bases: TGTGCCAGCAGCTGGACGGGGGGGCTGGTGGAGACCCAGTACTTC. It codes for CASSWTGGLVETQYF.

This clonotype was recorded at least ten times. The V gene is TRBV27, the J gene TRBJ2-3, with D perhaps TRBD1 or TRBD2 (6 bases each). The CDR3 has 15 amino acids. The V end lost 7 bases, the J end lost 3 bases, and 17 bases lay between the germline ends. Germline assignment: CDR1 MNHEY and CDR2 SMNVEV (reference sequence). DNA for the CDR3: TGTGCCAGCATCGGGGGCCTGGGAAGAACAGATACGCAGTATTTT. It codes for CASIGGLGRTDTQYF.

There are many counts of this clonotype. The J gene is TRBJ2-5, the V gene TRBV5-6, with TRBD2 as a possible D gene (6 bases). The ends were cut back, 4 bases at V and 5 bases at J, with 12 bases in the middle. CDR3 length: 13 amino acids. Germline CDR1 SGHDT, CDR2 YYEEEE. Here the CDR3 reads CASSRRAGETQYF. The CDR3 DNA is TGTGCCAGCAGCCGGAGGGCCGGGGAGACCCAGTACTTC.

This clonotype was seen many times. The CDR3 nucleotides read TGCAGTGCCCCCGAGACGGGCGCCTACGAGCAGTACTTC. Its translation: CSAPETGAYEQYF. The V and J genes are TRBV20-1 and TRBJ2-7; D remains ambiguous. CDR1 and CDR2 from the germline V gene are DFQATT and SNEGSKA (reference sequence). This CDR3 region has 13 residues. Trimming left V 6 bases short and J 2 bases short, with 14 bases between.

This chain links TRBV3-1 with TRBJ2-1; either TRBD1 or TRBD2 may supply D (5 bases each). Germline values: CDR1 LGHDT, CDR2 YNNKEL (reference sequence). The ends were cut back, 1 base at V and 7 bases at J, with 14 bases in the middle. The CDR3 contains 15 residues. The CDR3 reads CASSQGGSPGNEQFF. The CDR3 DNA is TGTGCCAGCAGCCAAGGGGGGTCCCCTGGGAATGAGCAGTTCTTC.

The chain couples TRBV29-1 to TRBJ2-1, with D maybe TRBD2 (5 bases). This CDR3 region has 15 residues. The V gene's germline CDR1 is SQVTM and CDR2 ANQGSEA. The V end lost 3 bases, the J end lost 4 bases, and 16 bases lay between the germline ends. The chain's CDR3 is CSVDGPTTGYNEQFF. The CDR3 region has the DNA TGCAGCGTTGATGGACCGACTACGGGGTACAATGAGCAGTTCTTC.

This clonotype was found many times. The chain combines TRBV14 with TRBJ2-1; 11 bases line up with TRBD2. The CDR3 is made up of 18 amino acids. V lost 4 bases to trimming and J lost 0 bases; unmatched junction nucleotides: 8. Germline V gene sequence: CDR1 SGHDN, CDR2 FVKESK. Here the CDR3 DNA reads TGTGCCAGCAGCCGCTTACTACTAGCGGGGGACTCCTACAATGAGCAGTTCTTC. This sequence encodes CASSRLLLAGDSYNEQFF.

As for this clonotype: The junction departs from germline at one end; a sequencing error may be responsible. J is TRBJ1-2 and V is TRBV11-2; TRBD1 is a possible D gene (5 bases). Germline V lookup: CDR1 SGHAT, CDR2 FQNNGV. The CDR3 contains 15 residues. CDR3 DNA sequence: TGTGGCAGCTTACGCGGTTTGAGGGACTCCTATGGCTACACCTTC. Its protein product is CGSLRGLRDSYGYTF.

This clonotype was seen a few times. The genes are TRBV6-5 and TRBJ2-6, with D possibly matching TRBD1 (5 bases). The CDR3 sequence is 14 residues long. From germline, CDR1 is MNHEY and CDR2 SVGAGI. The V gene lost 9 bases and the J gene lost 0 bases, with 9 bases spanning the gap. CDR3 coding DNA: TGTGCCAGTTGCAGGGCCTCTGGGGCCAACGTCCTGACTTTC. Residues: CASCRASGANVLTF.

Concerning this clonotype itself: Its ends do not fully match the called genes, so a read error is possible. The CDR3 protein is CASSQNDHVGGQTDTQYF. The CDR3 nucleotides are TGTGCCAGCAGCCAGAACGATCACGTGGGGGGCCAGACAGATACGCAGTACTTT. V and J are TRBV3-1 and TRBJ2-3, with D perhaps TRBD1 or TRBD2 (6 bases each). Looked up from germline, CDR1 is LGHDT and CDR2 is YNNKEL (reference sequence). This CDR3 contains 18 residues.

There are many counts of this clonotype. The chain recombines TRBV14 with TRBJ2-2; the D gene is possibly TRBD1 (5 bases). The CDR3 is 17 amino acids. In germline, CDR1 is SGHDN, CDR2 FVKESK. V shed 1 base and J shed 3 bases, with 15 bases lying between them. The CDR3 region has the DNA TGTGCCAGCAGCCAAGTGGGCCAGGGCCCCCACACCGGGGAGCTGTTTTTT. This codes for CASSQVGQGPHTGELFF.

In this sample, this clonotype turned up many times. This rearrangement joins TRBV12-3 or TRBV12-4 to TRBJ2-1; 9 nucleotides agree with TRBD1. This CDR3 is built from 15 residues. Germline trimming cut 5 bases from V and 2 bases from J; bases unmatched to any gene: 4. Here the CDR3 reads CASSRTGGAYNEQFF. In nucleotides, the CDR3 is TGTGCCAGCAGTAGAACAGGGGGCGCCTACAATGAGCAGTTCTTC.

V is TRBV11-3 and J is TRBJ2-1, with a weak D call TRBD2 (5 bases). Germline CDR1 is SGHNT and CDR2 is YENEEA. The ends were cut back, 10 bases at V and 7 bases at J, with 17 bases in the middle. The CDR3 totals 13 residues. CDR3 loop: CATTPEDRNEQFF. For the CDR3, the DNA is TGTGCCACCACACCGGAGGATAGGAATGAGCAGTTCTTC.

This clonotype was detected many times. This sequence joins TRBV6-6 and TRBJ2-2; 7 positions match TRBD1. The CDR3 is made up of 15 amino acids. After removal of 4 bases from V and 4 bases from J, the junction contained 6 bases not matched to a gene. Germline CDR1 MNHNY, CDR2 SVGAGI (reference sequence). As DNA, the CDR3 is TGTGCCAGCAGTTCCTACAGGGGTGGCACCGGGGAGCTGTTTTTT. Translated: CASSSYRGGTGELFF.

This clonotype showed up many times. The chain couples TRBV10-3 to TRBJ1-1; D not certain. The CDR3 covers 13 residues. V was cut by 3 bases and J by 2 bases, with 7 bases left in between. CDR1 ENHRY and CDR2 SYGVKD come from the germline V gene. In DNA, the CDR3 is TGTGCCATCAGTGAACCGGGAAACACTGAAGCTTTCTTT. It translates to CAISEPGNTEAFF.

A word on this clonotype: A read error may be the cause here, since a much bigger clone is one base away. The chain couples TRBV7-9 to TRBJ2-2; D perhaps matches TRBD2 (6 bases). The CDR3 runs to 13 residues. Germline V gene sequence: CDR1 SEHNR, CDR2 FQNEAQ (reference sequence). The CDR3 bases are TGTACAAGCGTGGGGGGATCCACCGGGGAGCTGTTTTTT. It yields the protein CTSVGGSTGELFF.

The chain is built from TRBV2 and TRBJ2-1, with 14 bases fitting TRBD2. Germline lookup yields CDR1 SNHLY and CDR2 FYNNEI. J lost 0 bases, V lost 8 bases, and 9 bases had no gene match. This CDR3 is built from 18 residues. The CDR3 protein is CASSLTSGGESSYNEQFF. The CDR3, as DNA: TGTGCCAGCTCGTTGACTAGCGGGGGGGAGAGCTCCTACAATGAGCAGTTCTTC.

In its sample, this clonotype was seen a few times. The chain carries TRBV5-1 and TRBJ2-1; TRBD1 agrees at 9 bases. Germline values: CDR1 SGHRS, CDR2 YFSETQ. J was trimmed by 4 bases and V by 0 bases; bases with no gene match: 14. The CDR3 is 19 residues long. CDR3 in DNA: TGCGCCAGCAGCTTGGGGACAGGGGCCAACATGGGTGAATACAATGAGCAGTTCTTC. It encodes CASSLGTGANMGEYNEQFF.

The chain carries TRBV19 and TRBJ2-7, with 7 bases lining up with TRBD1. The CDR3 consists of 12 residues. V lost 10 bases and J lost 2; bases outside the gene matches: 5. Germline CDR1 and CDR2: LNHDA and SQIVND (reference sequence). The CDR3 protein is CATEGTAYEQYF. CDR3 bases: TGTGCCACCGAAGGGACAGCCTACGAGCAGTACTTC.